A single sample is the source of the 24 T cell receptor beta chains below, sequenced in a study of T cells after yellow fever vaccination (dated by TCRdb to the late 2010s). The meaning of the sample's treatment or condition label: live attenuated yellow fever vaccine strain. The library was built by means of 5' RACE. For sequencing, an Illumina HiSeq 2500 was employed. In TCRdb, the public reads were trimmed at Q25 with fastp and aligned with MiXCR, with productive beta chains retained. Records with the same CDR3 protein are collapsed into one entry carrying the most frequent genes and DNA. Across this sample there are more than 95,000 distinct CDR3 sequences, with 6% to 8% seen only once. Roughly 2.5% of the sample is taken by the ten largest. The material sequenced was CD4+ T cells sorted from PBMCs, taken around 10 days after the first yellow fever vaccination. Receptors were obtained from a young man who received the YFV17D yellow fever vaccine.

This clonotype was counted ten times or more. This chain connects TRBV5-1 to TRBJ2-3; a weak D match, TRBD1 (5 bases). Trimming left V 0 bases short and J 1 base short, with 12 bases between. The V gene's germline CDR1 is SGHRS and CDR2 YFSETQ. The CDR3 is 16 amino acids. CDR3 coding DNA: TGCGCCAGCAGCTTGGGGCAGGGTCTGGGCACAGATACGCAGTATTTT. Translation gives CASSLGQGLGTDTQYF. Full variable domain (missing parts from reference TRBV5-1 and TRBJ2-3): KAGVTQTPRYLIKTRGQQVTLSCSPISGHRSVSWYQQTPGQGLQFLFEYFSETQRNKGNFPGRFSGRQFSNSRSEMNVSTLELGDSALYLCASSLGQGLGTDTQYFGPGTRLTVL.

This clonotype was observed at least ten times. The genes are TRBV7-2 and TRBJ2-3; no definite D call. The CDR3 is 13 residues long. Germline values: CDR1 SGHTA, CDR2 FQGNSA. The V end lost 5 bases, the J end lost 4 bases, and 10 bases lay between the germline ends. The CDR3 DNA follows: TGTGCCAGCAGCCTCCTCCAGGCAGATACGCAGTATTTT. It translates to CASSLLQADTQYF.

The V call is TRBV10-2, the J call TRBJ1-5, with D perhaps TRBD1 (6 bases). Germline CDR1 is WSHSY and CDR2 is SAAADI. The CDR3 is 13 residues long. V was shortened by 10 bases and J by 2 bases, with 12 bases between the two germline ends. CDR3 loop: CAISGERNQPQHF. As DNA, the CDR3 is TGCGCCATCTCAGGGGAACGCAATCAGCCCCAGCATTTT.

This clonotype has a count of ten or more. This chain connects TRBV11-2 to TRBJ1-2; D possibly corresponds to TRBD1 (5 bases). This CDR3 comprises 14 residues. Germline CDR1 and CDR2: SGHAT and FQNNGV. V lost 0 bases and J 3 bases, leaving 8 bases between the germline ends. This chain's CDR3 is CASSLDRGDYGYTF. The CDR3 region has the DNA TGTGCCAGCAGCTTAGATCGGGGGGACTATGGCTACACCTTC.

This clonotype was counted at least ten times. V gene TRBV20-1 combines with J gene TRBJ1-2; D possibly corresponds to TRBD1 (5 bases). The CDR3 sequence is 13 residues long. Looked up from germline, CDR1 is DFQATT and CDR2 is SNEGSKA (reference sequence). Trimming stripped 8 bases from V and 4 bases from J, with 17 bases between. CDR3 DNA sequence: TGCAGTCACAATACAGGACTGGTCTATGGCTACACCTTC. It yields the protein CSHNTGLVYGYTF.

The chain uses TRBV18 and TRBJ2-2; a weak D match, TRBD1 (6 bases). The germline V gene encodes CDR1 KGHSH and CDR2 LQKENI. With 3 bases removed from V and 6 bases from J, the gap between germline ends came to 11 bases. This CDR3 is built from 14 residues. CDR3 sequence: CASSPDSFSGELFF. CDR3 DNA: TGTGCCAGCTCACCGGACAGTTTTTCCGGGGAGCTGTTTTTT. Full variable domain (outside the CDR3, taken from reference TRBV18 and TRBJ2-2): NAGVMQNPRHLVRRRGQEARLRCSPMKGHSHVYWYRQLPEEGLKFMVYLQKENIIDESGMPKERFSAEFPKEGPSILRIQQVVRGDSAAYFCASSPDSFSGELFFGEGSRLTVL.

The sample holds many counts of this clonotype. The J gene is TRBJ1-5, the V gene TRBV4-3; perhaps TRBD1 as D (6 bases). The CDR3 is 17 amino acids. V was trimmed by 7 bases and J by 6 bases, leaving 25 bases between them. CDR1 and CDR2 (germline): LGHNA, YSLEER. The DNA of the CDR3 is TGCGCCAGCACCCCAAGAGTGGAACAGGGTGTAGCTCAGCCCCAGCATTTT. Encoded protein: CASTPRVEQGVAQPQHF.

This clonotype was seen ten or more times. The CDR3 nucleotides are TGCAGTGCTTCGGCCGAGGGGGCCAAGTCACCGGCCTACAATGAGCAGTTCTTC. The encoded protein is CSASAEGAKSPAYNEQFF. The J gene is TRBJ2-1, the V gene TRBV20-1, with 7 bases matching TRBD1. V gave up 5 bases and J gave up 2 bases; unmatched junction bases: 18. Per the germline V gene, CDR1 is DFQATT and CDR2 is SNEGSKA (reference sequence). The CDR3 is 18 residues long.

The chain is built from TRBV6-2 or TRBV6-3 and TRBJ2-6; D call uncertain. V gave up 2 bases and J gave up 0 bases, with 5 bases separating them. Germline V gene data show CDR1 as MNHEY and CDR2 as SVGEGT. This CDR3 region has 15 residues. The CDR3 is CASSYVLSGANVLTF. The CDR3 DNA reads TGTGCCAGCAGTTACGTGCTCTCTGGGGCCAACGTCCTGACTTTC.

This clonotype was found many times. The gene calls are TRBV20-1 and TRBJ2-7, with unresolved D. The CDR3 is 13 amino acids. Trimming removed 3 bases from V and 4 bases from J, with 13 bases in between. Germline-derived CDR1 and CDR2 are DFQATT and SNEGSKA (reference sequence). The CDR3: CSARRPENYEQYV. The CDR3 DNA reads as TGCAGTGCTAGGAGACCGGAGAATTACGAGCAGTACGTC.

The rearrangement joins TRBV10-3 to TRBJ1-6; TRBD1 agrees at 11 bases. The CDR3 consists of 17 residues. The V segment lost 4 bases and the J segment 1 base; nucleotides outside the gene matches: 3. Germline lookup yields CDR1 ENHRY and CDR2 SYGVKD. CDR3: CAISGTGGRSYNSPLHF. The CDR3 bases are TGTGCCATCAGTGGGACAGGGGGCCGGTCCTATAATTCACCCCTCCACTTT.

V is TRBV27 and J is TRBJ2-7; the D call may be TRBD1 or TRBD2 (7 bases each). Per germline, CDR1 MNHEY and CDR2 SMNVEV (reference sequence). The V end was cut by 3 bases, the J end by 5 bases, with 17 bases between. The length of the CDR3 is 15 residues. For the CDR3, the DNA is TGTGCCAGCAGTTTTGGGTTACAGGGGAGGGACGAGCAGTACTTC. Its protein product is CASSFGLQGRDEQYF.

This clonotype was detected many times. The V gene is TRBV14, the J gene TRBJ2-3; D is possibly TRBD2 (6 bases). Germline V gene lookup returns CDR1 SGHDN and CDR2 FVKESK. The V gene lost 1 base and the J gene lost 5 bases, with 16 bases spanning the gap. The CDR3 has 16 amino acids. CDR3 region: CASSQGGALGEDTQYF. Here the CDR3 DNA reads TGTGCCAGCAGCCAAGGCGGGGCCTTAGGGGAAGATACGCAGTATTTT.

Many counts were recorded for this clonotype. The chain is built from TRBV7-2 and TRBJ2-5; 9 bases line up with TRBD2. This CDR3 has 16 residues. J lost 4 bases, V lost 1 base, and 7 bases had no gene match. The germline V gene has CDR1 SGHTA and CDR2 FQGNSA. The CDR3 here is CASSLGASSGVETQYF. The CDR3 DNA follows: TGTGCCAGCAGCTTAGGAGCGTCTAGCGGGGTAGAGACCCAGTACTTC.

This clonotype was detected only a few times. The chain links TRBV4-1 to TRBJ2-3, with 13 nucleotides matching TRBD2. V lost 0 bases and J lost 0; bases outside the gene matches: 18. CDR1 and CDR2 (germline): MGHRA, YSYEKL. The CDR3 runs 23 residues. CDR3 region: CASSQDLLGRTSGGDTSTDTQYF. CDR3 nucleotides: TGCGCCAGCAGCCAAGATCTGTTGGGGAGAACTAGCGGGGGGGATACTAGCACAGATACGCAGTATTTT.

This clonotype was seen ten or more times. This chain links TRBV5-6 with TRBJ2-5; 10 bases line up with TRBD2. The ends lost 1 base at V and 2 bases at J; junction bases unmatched: 2. The CDR3 is 15 amino acids. CDR1 SGHDT and CDR2 YYEEEE come from the germline V gene. The CDR3: CASSLSSGGQETQYF. CDR3 in DNA: TGTGCCAGCAGCTTGAGTAGCGGGGGGCAAGAGACCCAGTACTTC.

This clonotype showed up many times. The rearrangement uses TRBV20-1 and TRBJ2-3; weak D call: TRBD1 (8 bases). The CDR3 loop spans 14 amino acids. Germline CDR1 DFQATT, CDR2 SNEGSKA (reference sequence). The V gene lost 5 bases and the J gene lost 5 bases, with 17 bases spanning the gap. CDR3 residues: CSAPYRGGIDTQYF. Here the CDR3 DNA reads TGCAGTGCTCCATACAGGGGGGGAATAGATACGCAGTATTTT.

V usage is TRBV5-4 and J usage is TRBJ2-2; TRBD2 might be the D (6 bases). The length of the CDR3 is 15 residues. V lost 4 bases and J lost 5, with 15 bases in between. Germline lookup yields CDR1 SGHNT and CDR2 YYREEE (reference sequence). The CDR3 here is CASSLEGRRTGELFF. As DNA, the CDR3 is TGTGCCAGCAGCCTGGAGGGGAGGAGGACCGGGGAGCTGTTTTTT.

The chain has TRBV6-5 and TRBJ2-7; D unresolved. The germline V gene encodes CDR1 MNHEY and CDR2 SVGAGI. The germline V and J ends were trimmed by 2 bases and 7 bases, with 15 bases remaining between them. The CDR3 consists of 14 residues. The CDR3 here is CASSYDTSRDEQYF. As DNA, the CDR3 is TGTGCCAGCAGTTACGATACCTCAAGGGATGAGCAGTACTTC.

The chain uses TRBV5-4 and TRBJ2-3, with a weak D call TRBD2 (5 bases). CDR3 length: 16 residues. Trimming shortened V by 4 bases and J by 1 base, and 16 bases separated the two germline ends. Germline V gives CDR1 SGHNT, CDR2 YYREEE (reference sequence). The CDR3 here is CASSRPDLGGTDTQYF. In DNA form, the CDR3 reads TGTGCCAGCAGCCGGCCCGACTTGGGAGGCACAGATACGCAGTATTTT.

This clonotype has just a few counts. In nucleotides, the CDR3 is TGTGCCAGCAGCCGCGGACGGAACCTTGGAAACACCATATATTTT. This gives the protein CASSRGRNLGNTIYF. J is TRBJ1-3 and V is TRBV7-2; D not resolved. CDR3 size: 15 residues. The germline V and J ends were trimmed by 5 bases and 3 bases, with 14 bases remaining between them. Germline CDR1 SGHTA, CDR2 FQGNSA. Based on the CDR3 plus reference TRBV7-2 and TRBJ1-3, the full variable domain is GAGVSQSPSNKVTEKGKDVELRCDPISGHTALYWYRQSLGQGLEFLIYFQGNSAPDKSGLPSDRFSAERTGGSVSTLTIQRTQQEDSAVYLCASSRGRNLGNTIYFGEGSWLTVV.

This clonotype was counted at least ten times. This rearrangement joins TRBV7-3 to TRBJ1-4; unclear D gene. V was cut by 5 bases and J by 11 bases, with 18 bases left in between. The CDR3 sequence is 14 residues long. Germline-derived CDR1 and CDR2 are SGHTA and FQGTGA. CDR3 region: CASSDGPAGGKLFF. For the CDR3, the DNA is TGTGCCAGCAGCGATGGACCGGCCGGCGGGAAACTGTTTTTT.

This chain joins TRBV5-1 and TRBJ2-2; a possible D gene is TRBD2 (6 bases). Germline V lookup: CDR1 SGHRS, CDR2 YFSETQ. This CDR3 contains 16 residues. Trimming cost V 2 bases and J 3 bases, with 14 bases left between them. CDR3: CASSLRGERDTGELFF. DNA for the CDR3: TGCGCCAGCAGCTTAAGGGGTGAGCGGGACACCGGGGAGCTGTTTTTT.

A few counts support this clonotype. The chain uses TRBV12-3 or TRBV12-4 and TRBJ2-3, with a tentative D call TRBD1 (5 bases). Trimming left V 5 bases short and J 4 bases short, with 25 bases between. CDR3 length: 18 residues. The CDR3 sequence: CASSQGRVRVMGPDTQYF. In DNA, the CDR3 is TGTGCCAGCAGTCAGGGTCGCGTACGGGTAATGGGCCCAGATACGCAGTATTTT.